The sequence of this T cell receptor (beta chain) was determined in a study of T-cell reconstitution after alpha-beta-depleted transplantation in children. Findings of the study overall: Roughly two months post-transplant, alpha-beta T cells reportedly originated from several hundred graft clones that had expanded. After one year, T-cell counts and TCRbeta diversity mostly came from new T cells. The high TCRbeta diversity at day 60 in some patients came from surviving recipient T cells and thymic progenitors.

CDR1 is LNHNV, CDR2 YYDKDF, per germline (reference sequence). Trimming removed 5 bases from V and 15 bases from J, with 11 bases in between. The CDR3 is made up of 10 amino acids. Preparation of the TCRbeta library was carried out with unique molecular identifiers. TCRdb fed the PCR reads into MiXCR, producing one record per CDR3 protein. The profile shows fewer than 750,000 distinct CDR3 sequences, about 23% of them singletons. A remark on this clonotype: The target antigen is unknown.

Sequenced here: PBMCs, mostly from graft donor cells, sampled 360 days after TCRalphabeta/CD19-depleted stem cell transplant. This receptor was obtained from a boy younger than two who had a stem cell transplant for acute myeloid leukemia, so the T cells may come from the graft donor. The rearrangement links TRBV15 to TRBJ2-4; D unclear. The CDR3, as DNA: TGTGCCACCAGCCAAGAGTCCGGGTACTTC. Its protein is CATSQESGYF. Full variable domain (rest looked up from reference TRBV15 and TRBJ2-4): DAMVIQNPRYQVTQFGKPVTLSCSQTLNHNVMYWYQQKSSQAPKLLFHYYDKDFNNEADTPDNFQSRRPNTSFCFLDIRSPGLGDTAMYLCATSQESGYFGAGTRLSVL.